These T cell receptor beta chains were read from a single sample in a study of PD-1 blockade in classical Hodgkin lymphoma. Produced via immunoSEQ multiplex PCR; TCRdb's table is partial and in-frame only. The data contain around 34,000 clones, 76% of them singletons. Specimen: peripheral blood mononuclear cells (PBMCs), collected before the second cycle of nivolumab. These receptors all come from a human donor with classical Hodgkin lymphoma. CDR3s include the opening cysteine and the closing phenylalanine or tryptophan. D genes are given only for firm matches. Not all rows give a size; the values are once, few, many and, for expanded clones, a class.

d_call	clone_size	v_call	j_call	cdr3_aa	cdr3_nt
TRBD1	.	TRBV27	TRBJ1-2	CASSFLGGGGYTF	TGTGCCAGCAGTTTTTTAGGGGGCGGGGGCTACACCTTC
.	few	TRBV5-1	TRBJ1-4	CASSFPGDEKLFF	TGCGCCAGCAGCTTCCCAGGGGATGAAAAACTGTTTTTT
.	once	TRBV6-1	TRBJ2-3	CASRTLDSTDTQYF	TGTGCCAGCAGAACGCTGGACAGCACAGATACGCAGTATTTT
.	once	TRBV5-8	TRBJ1-2	CASSLAGGSDSDGYTF	TGTGCCAGCAGCTTGGCCGGGGGTAGCGATTCCGATGGCTACACCTTC
.	.	TRBV9	TRBJ2-3	CASSVEGEDTQYF	TGTGCCAGCAGCGTAGAAGGGGAAGATACGCAGTATTTT
TRBD1	.	TRBV30	TRBJ2-5	CAWSDRGLTETQYF	TGTGCCTGGAGCGACAGGGGGCTGACAGAGACCCAGTACTTC
.	.	TRBV4-3	TRBJ1-4	CASSQDVGGAGGNEKLFF	TGCGCCAGCAGCCAAGATGTTGGAGGGGCGGGGGGTAATGAAAAACTGTTTTTT
.	.	TRBV7-2	TRBJ1-1	CASSQSVGTEAFF	TGTGCCAGCAGCCAAAGTGTCGGGACTGAAGCTTTCTTT
TRBD2	.	TRBV4-3	TRBJ2-5	CASSQDPFTSGAQETQYF	TGCGCCAGCAGCCAAGACCCCTTCACTAGCGGGGCACAAGAGACCCAGTACTTC
.	.	TRBV9	TRBJ2-7	CASSVAGVHAEQYF	TGTGCCAGCAGCGTAGCAGGCGTCCACGCCGAGCAGTACTTC
.	.	TRBV7-2	TRBJ2-7	CASSNPAGAGEQYF	TGTGCCAGCAGCAACCCAGCAGGGGCGGGGGAGCAGTACTTC
TRBD1	.	TRBV10-2	TRBJ2-3	CASSEEGTGQPTDTQYF	TGCGCCAGCAGTGAGGAGGGGACAGGGCAACCCACAGATACGCAGTATTTT
TRBD1	.	TRBV12-5	TRBJ1-1	CASGPTTGGFRAFF	TGTGCTAGTGGACCGACGACAGGGGGCTTTCGGGCTTTCTTT
.	few	TRBV18	TRBJ1-6	CASSPEGQGSPLHF	TGTGCCAGCTCACCAGAGGGGCAGGGGTCACCCCTCCACTTT
.	.	TRBV19	TRBJ2-3	CASRGARRGGDTQYF	TGTGCCAGTAGAGGCGCCAGAAGAGGGGGAGATACGCAGTATTTT
.	.	TRBV4-2	TRBJ1-6	CASSPSLGGSSPLHF	TGTGCCAGCAGCCCGAGTCTGGGGGGGAGCTCACCCCTCCACTTT
.	.	TRBV4-3	TRBJ1-1	CASSLDRNTEAFF	TGCGCCAGCAGCCTAGACAGGAACACTGAAGCTTTCTTT
.	.	TRBV1	TRBJ1-5	CTSSGRGYQPQHF	TGCACCAGCAGCGGAAGGGGTTATCAGCCCCAGCATTTT
.	.	TRBV4-3	TRBJ1-2	CASSQDWGGLYGYTF	TGCGCCAGCAGCCAAGATTGGGGGGGCCTCTATGGCTACACCTTC
.	few	TRBV7-2	TRBJ1-4	CASGQGPDSTNEKLFF	TGTGCCAGCGGGCAGGGGCCCGACTCAACTAATGAAAAACTGTTTTTT
TRBD2	medium-sized	TRBV7-2	TRBJ2-5	CASSQGLAGATQYF	TGTGCCAGCAGCCAGGGACTAGCGGGGGCGACCCAGTACTTC